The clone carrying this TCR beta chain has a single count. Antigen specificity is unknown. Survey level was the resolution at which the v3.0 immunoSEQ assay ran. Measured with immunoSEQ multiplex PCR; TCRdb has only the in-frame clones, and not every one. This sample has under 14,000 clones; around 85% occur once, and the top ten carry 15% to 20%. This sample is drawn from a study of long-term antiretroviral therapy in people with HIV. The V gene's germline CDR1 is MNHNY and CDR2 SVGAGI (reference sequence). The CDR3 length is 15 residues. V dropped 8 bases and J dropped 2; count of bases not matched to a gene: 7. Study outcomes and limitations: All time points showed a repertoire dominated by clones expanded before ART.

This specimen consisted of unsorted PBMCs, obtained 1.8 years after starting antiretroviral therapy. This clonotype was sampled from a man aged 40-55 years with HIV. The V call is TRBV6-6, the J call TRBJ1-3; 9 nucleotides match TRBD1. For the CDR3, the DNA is TGTGCCAGCTCCTCCCGGGACAGGGCTGGAAACACCATATATTTT. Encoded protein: CASSSRDRAGNTIYF.